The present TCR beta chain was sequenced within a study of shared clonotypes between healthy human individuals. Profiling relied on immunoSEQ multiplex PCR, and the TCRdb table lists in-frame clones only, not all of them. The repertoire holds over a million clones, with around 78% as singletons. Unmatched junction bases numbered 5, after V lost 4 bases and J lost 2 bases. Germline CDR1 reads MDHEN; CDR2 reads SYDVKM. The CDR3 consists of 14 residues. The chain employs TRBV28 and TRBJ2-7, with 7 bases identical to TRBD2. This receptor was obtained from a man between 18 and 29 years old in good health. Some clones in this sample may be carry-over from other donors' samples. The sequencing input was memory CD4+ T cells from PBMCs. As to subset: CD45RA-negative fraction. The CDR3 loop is CASSSGGEAYEQYF. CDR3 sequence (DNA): TGTGCCAGCAGTTCGGGGGGTGAGGCCTACGAGCAGTACTTC. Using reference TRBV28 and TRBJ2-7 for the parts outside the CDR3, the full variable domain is DVKVTQSSRYLVKRTGEKVFLECVQDMDHENMFWYRQDPGLGLRLIYFSYDVKMKEKGDIPEGYSVSREKKERFSLILESASTNQTSMYLCASSSGGEAYEQYFGPGTRLTVT.